This T cell receptor (beta chain) was captured in a study of OX40 agonist ivuxolimab in advanced cancers. TCRdb's table, derived via immunoSEQ multiplex PCR, lists solely in-frame clones and lacks some. The sample shows 60,000 to 65,000 clones, about four fifths of them seen only once. This clonotype originated in an adult with an advanced solid tumor such as melanoma, head and neck, liver or kidney cancer. Sequencing used CD4+ or CD8+ T cells sorted from blood, obtained in a trial of the OX40 agonist ivuxolimab.

The CDR3 region is CASSLVNAVEAFF. CDR3 sequence (DNA): TGTGCCAGCAGCTTGGTTAATGCAGTTGAAGCTTTCTTT. V gene TRBV5-4 combines with J gene TRBJ1-1, with D hard to call. V was shortened by 0 bases and J by 7 bases, with 10 bases between the two germline ends. This CDR3 is built from 13 residues. CDR1 is SGHNT, CDR2 YYREEE, per germline (reference sequence).